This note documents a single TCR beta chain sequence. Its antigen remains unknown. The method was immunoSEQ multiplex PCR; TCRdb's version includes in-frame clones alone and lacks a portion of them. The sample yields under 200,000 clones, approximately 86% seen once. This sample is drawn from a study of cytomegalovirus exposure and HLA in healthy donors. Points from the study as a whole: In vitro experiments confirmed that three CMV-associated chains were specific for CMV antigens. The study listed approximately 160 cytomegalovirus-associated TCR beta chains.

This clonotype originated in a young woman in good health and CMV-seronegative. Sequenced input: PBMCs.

CDR3 sequence: CAWAPSNYGYTF. The CDR3 nucleotides read TGTGCCTGGGCGCCCTCTAACTATGGCTACACCTTC. This sequence joins TRBV30 and TRBJ1-2; D remains unclear. Germline V gene data show CDR1 as GTSNPN and CDR2 as SVGIG (reference sequence). V dropped 5 bases and J dropped 0 bases, with 7 bases sitting between them. This CDR3 has 12 amino acids.